This entry features one T cell receptor beta chain sequence. As yet, its antigen is unknown. This entry is derived from a study of regulatory T cells in long-lasting Graves disease. Trimming stripped 7 bases from V and 1 base from J, with 10 bases between. Germline V gene data show CDR1 as SEHNR and CDR2 as FQNEAQ (reference sequence). This CDR3 is 13 amino acids long. HTBI primers from iRepertoire and Arm-PCR of CDR3 regions yielded the TCR beta libraries. One entry per CDR3 protein, called by TCRdb with MiXCR from the multiplex PCR reads. The sample holds 600,000 to 800,000 distinct CDR3 sequences, around 30% seen once. Study results and caveats: The study found TRBV28, TRBJ1-2 and TRBJ2-5 favored in persistent disease.

Noted time point: persistent/refractory GD, antithyroid drugs over 5 years with positive TRAb. Generation of the TCR library employed RNA extracted from PBMCs. V gene TRBV7-9 combines with J gene TRBJ2-5; D not certain. Sequenced here: peripheral blood mononuclear cells (PBMCs), sampled when the disease was refractory, from a patient treated with antithyroid drugs. This sequence was found in a female donor with Graves disease. The CDR3 DNA reads TGTGCCAGCACCAGGCAGGTCCAAGAGACCCAGTACTTC. It translates to CASTRQVQETQYF.